Sequencing of this T cell receptor (beta chain) was carried out in a study of T cell responses to AZD1222 COVID-19 vaccine. Study-wide findings and caveats: The sample set comprised mostly white British donors with more females, and clonal diversity was possibly underestimated. Samples come after the peak T cell response, not at day 14. Nearly half of spike-specific TCRs reportedly target unmutated variant regions. Along spike, vaccine-associated CD4 TCRs were found throughout, with dominance at 160-218 and 743-854.

The CDR3 covers 12 residues. Germline values: CDR1 KGHDR, CDR2 SFDVKD. As to this clone: Its antigen is unidentified.

The table came from immunoSEQ multiplex PCR; TCRdb's copy has only in-frame clones and leaves some out. Among approximately 150,000 clones listed, roughly nine tenths were seen once. V and J are TRBV24-1 and TRBJ1-2; D is possibly TRBD1 (5 bases). The source of this sequence is an adult in good health. Sequenced here: peripheral blood, sampled on day 0 of AZD1222 vaccination. The CDR3 DNA reads TGTGCTACAAGTGGACATAGATCTGGCTACACCTTC. Translated, it gives CATSGHRSGYTF.